This entry is about one T cell receptor (beta chain). The CDR3 loop spans 16 amino acids. The V and J ends lost 6 bases and 7 bases, in that order; junction bases with no gene match: 11. CDR1 is SGHNT and CDR2 is YENEEA in the germline V gene. This entry is derived from a study of siplizumab effects on memory and regulatory T cells. Method: immunoSEQ multiplex PCR; TCRdb's copy keeps in-frame clones and lacks some. The profile shows some 75,000 clones, 93% of them singletons. This chain joins TRBV11-3 and TRBJ2-2; 10 bases fit TRBD2. Sequencing input: CD8+ T cells sorted from blood. This receptor was identified in a human donor in good health. The CDR3 region has the DNA TGTGCCAGCAGTCCCCGATTAGCGGGGGGAATCGGGGAGCTGTTTTTT. Translating it yields CASSPRLAGGIGELFF.